These T cell receptor beta chains were read from a single sample in a study of technical replicates of blood from a few donors. The protocol was immunoSEQ multiplex PCR, while the TCRdb copy is restricted to in-frame clones and leaves out a portion. The sample contains 65,000 to 95,000 clones, approximately 97% of which appear only once. The specimen sequenced was T cells isolated from PBMCs. The source is a human donor in good health. The CDR3 runs from the conserved cysteine through the conserved F or W. D genes are given only for firm matches. The listing skips clone size in some rows; elsewhere it reads once, few, many or a size class.

cdr3_aa	cdr3_nt	clone_size	cdr3_length	d_call	v_call	j_call
CASTTGAGANVLTF	TGTGCCAGCACCACAGGGGCTGGGGCCAACGTCCTGACTTTC	NA	14	TRBD1	TRBV9	TRBJ2-6
CASSERTYEQYF	TGTGCCAGCTCGGAGAGGACTTACGAGCAGTACTTC	NA	12	NA	TRBV2	TRBJ2-7
CASSLEGPSGRTFF	TGTGCCAGCAGCTTAGAGGGTCCTAGCGGGAGGACGTTCTTC	NA	14	TRBD2	TRBV7-9	TRBJ2-1
CASSPLRNTEAFF	TGTGCCAGCAGCCCTCTAAGAAACACTGAAGCTTTCTTT	NA	13	NA	TRBV13	TRBJ1-1
CASSELAGGGDTQYF	TGTGCCAGCAGTGAACTAGCGGGAGGCGGGGATACGCAGTATTTT	NA	15	TRBD2	TRBV2	TRBJ2-3
CASSLTGELFF	TGTGCCAGTTCTCTTACCGGGGAGCTGTTTTTT	NA	11	NA	TRBV21-1	TRBJ2-2
CASSLIAGNTGELFF	TGTGCCAGCAGCTTAATTGCAGGGAACACCGGGGAGCTGTTTTTT	once	15	NA	TRBV7-3	TRBJ2-2
CASSQVVSGANVLTF	TGTGCCAGCAGCCAGGTGGTATCTGGGGCCAACGTCCTGACTTTC	NA	15	NA	TRBV7-3	TRBJ2-6
CASSGGDTNEKLFF	TGCGCCAGCAGCGGAGGGGATACTAATGAAAAACTGTTTTTT	once	14	NA	TRBV5-1	TRBJ1-4
CSVEGGNPNTGELFF	TGCAGCGTTGAAGGCGGCAACCCGAACACCGGGGAGCTGTTTTTT	once	15	NA	TRBV29-1	TRBJ2-2
CASSFRTSGRYEQYF	TGTGCCAGCAGTTTCAGGACTAGCGGGCGCTACGAGCAGTACTTC	once	15	TRBD2	TRBV5-4	TRBJ2-7
CASSYRQGGANEKLFF	TGTGCCAGCAGCTACAGACAGGGGGGGGCTAATGAAAAACTGTTTTTT	NA	16	TRBD1	TRBV5-4	TRBJ1-4
CASSPAAARGNIQYF	TGTGCCAGCAGCCCAGCGGCGGCGCGGGGGAACATTCAGTACTTC	once	15	TRBD2	TRBV7-9	TRBJ2-4
CASSERSLQGRNTEAFF	TGTGCCAGCAGTGAAAGGTCCTTACAGGGAAGGAACACTGAAGCTTTCTTT	NA	17	NA	TRBV2	TRBJ1-1
CASSVATVQASGNTIYF	TGTGCCAGCAGCGTAGCCACAGTGCAAGCCTCTGGAAACACCATATATTTT	NA	17	NA	TRBV9	TRBJ1-3
CASSLRLASWVYEQYF	TGTGCCAGCAGCTTAAGGTTAGCGTCCTGGGTCTACGAGCAGTACTTC	NA	16	NA	TRBV11-2	TRBJ2-7
CASLLTSYEQYF	TGTGCCAGCCTACTGACAAGCTACGAGCAGTACTTC	NA	12	NA	TRBV6-1	TRBJ2-7
CSAYYQETQYF	TGCAGTGCTTATTACCAAGAGACCCAGTACTTC	NA	11	NA	TRBV20-1	TRBJ2-5
CASSLPSGSGTDTQYF	TGCGCCAGCAGCCTCCCGTCGGGTAGCGGCACAGATACGCAGTATTTT	once	16	NA	TRBV5-1	TRBJ2-3
CASSVLAGVETQYF	TGTGCCAGTAGTGTTCTAGCGGGTGTAGAGACCCAGTACTTC	NA	14	TRBD2	TRBV19	TRBJ2-5
CASSFQPTAPTTF	TGTGCCAGCAGCTTCCAACCCACTGCCCCCACTACCTTC	once	13	NA	TRBV7-2	TRBJ1-2
CASSQDLQAYEQYF	TGCGCCAGCAGCCAAGATCTCCAGGCCTACGAGCAGTACTTC	once	14	NA	TRBV4-3	TRBJ2-7
CASSLALAGNTEAFF	TGTGCCAGCAGCTTAGCGCTTGCGGGTAACACTGAAGCTTTCTTT	NA	15	NA	TRBV7-8	TRBJ1-1
CASSATGTSGVSYEQYF	TGTGCCAGCAGTGCCACCGGGACTAGCGGGGTTTCCTACGAGCAGTACTTC	NA	17	TRBD2	TRBV6-1	TRBJ2-7
CASSGGITAKNIQYF	TGTGCCAGCAGTGGGGGGATCACAGCCAAAAACATTCAGTACTTC	NA	15	NA	TRBV6-6	TRBJ2-4
CASSVGQVAEAFF	TGTGCCAGCAGCGTAGGTCAGGTCGCTGAAGCTTTCTTT	NA	13	NA	TRBV9	TRBJ1-1
CASSVEGRSRETQYF	TGTGCCAGCAGTGTTGAGGGCCGGTCCCGAGAGACCCAGTACTTC	NA	15	NA	TRBV2	TRBJ2-5
CASSYRDEQFF	TGTGCCAGCAGTTACCGGGATGAGCAGTTCTTC	NA	11	NA	TRBV6-5	TRBJ2-1